These 20 T cell receptor beta chains were sequenced from one sample in a study of cytomegalovirus exposure and HLA in healthy donors. 60 Vbeta and 13 Jbeta primers were used in PCR. Produced via immunoSEQ multiplex PCR; TCRdb's table is partial and in-frame only. This sample yields around 200,000 clones, of which around 64% are seen a single time; approximately 2.5% belongs to the top ten. The sequencing sample was made of PBMCs. These receptors were collected from a man between 35 and 55 years old in good health and CMV-seropositive.

This chain connects TRBV5-1 to TRBJ2-1; TRBD2 matches at 9 bases. Germline CDR1 reads SGHRS; CDR2 reads YFSETQ. This CDR3 is built from 16 residues. Losses at the gene ends were 1 base for V and 6 bases for J; bases not matched to a gene: 8. The CDR3 is CASSLRVSGGPNEQFF. CDR3 DNA: TGCGCCAGCAGCTTGCGGGTTAGCGGGGGACCCAATGAGCAGTTCTTC.

This sequence joins TRBV4-1 and TRBJ1-3, with a weak D call TRBD1 (5 bases). Trimming cost V 3 bases and J 2 bases, with 11 bases left between them. Germline V lookup: CDR1 MGHRA, CDR2 YSYEKL. There are 15 residues in the CDR3. The CDR3 DNA sequence: TGCGCCAGCAGCCATACCGCAGGGACTGGAAACACCATATATTTT. This translates into CASSHTAGTGNTIYF.

This chain links TRBV7-2 with TRBJ2-7; a weak D match, TRBD2 (5 bases). CDR1 and CDR2 from the germline V gene are SGHTA and FQGNSA. This CDR3 contains 16 residues. Deletions cut 2 bases from V and 2 bases from J, with 16 bases between. The CDR3 spells CASSLPSRGLPYEQYF. CDR3 in DNA: TGTGCCAGCAGCTTACCCTCCCGCGGGCTCCCCTACGAGCAGTACTTC.

The chain combines TRBV5-8 with TRBJ2-7, with TRBD1 identical over 7 bases. Looked up from germline, CDR1 is SGHTS and CDR2 is YDEGEE. With 4 bases clipped from V and 1 base from J, the junction kept 11 bases outside the gene matches. The CDR3 is 16 amino acids. CDR3 sequence (DNA): TGTGCCAGCAGCGGTATCAGGGGGTTCTTTTCCTACGAGCAGTACTTC. Its protein is CASSGIRGFFSYEQYF.

This clone was seen a few times. V is TRBV6-1 and J is TRBJ1-1; tentative D call: TRBD1 (5 bases). Trimming took off 10 bases at V and 2 bases at J, with 17 bases between the two ends. CDR3 size: 14 residues. CDR1 is MNHNS, CDR2 SASEGT, per germline. CDR3 sequence reads: CATSYGGANTEAFF. Here the CDR3 DNA reads TGTGCCACCTCTTACGGCGGGGCTAACACTGAAGCTTTCTTT.

The genes are TRBV4-1 and TRBJ1-6; D is undetermined. V dropped 0 bases and J dropped 11 bases, with 11 bases sitting between them. The CDR3 runs to 14 residues. The V gene's germline CDR1 is MGHRA and CDR2 YSYEKL. The CDR3 coding sequence is TGCGCCAGCAGCCAAGATCGGAGGGTAACACCCCTCCACTTT. This encodes CASSQDRRVTPLHF.

This clone has just one count. The chain employs TRBV6-1 and TRBJ1-1; TRBD1 matches 8 bases. This CDR3 spans 14 amino acids. V shed 7 bases and J 1 base; nucleotides not matched to a gene: 5. Germline V lookup: CDR1 MNHNS, CDR2 SASEGT. Here the CDR3 reads CASTPDRANTEAFF. In DNA, the CDR3 is TGTGCCAGCACCCCGGACAGGGCGAACACTGAAGCTTTCTTT.

This chain connects TRBV10-3 to TRBJ1-1; the D gene is possibly TRBD1 (6 bases). The CDR3 has 14 residues. Germline CDR1 is ENHRY and CDR2 is SYGVKD. Trimming removed 6 bases from V and 0 bases from J, with 11 bases in between. CDR3 nucleotide sequence: TGTGCCATCAGCCGTACAGGGATGAACACTGAAGCTTTCTTT. Protein sequence: CAISRTGMNTEAFF.

This clone was detected only once. The chain employs TRBV6-5 and TRBJ2-7; D not resolved. Per the germline V gene, CDR1 is MNHEY and CDR2 is SVGAGI. Trimming stripped 6 bases from V and 1 base from J, with 10 bases between. CDR3 length: 13 amino acids. The CDR3 reads CASSLTRSYEQYF. CDR3 in DNA: TGTGCCAGCAGCCTGACGAGGTCCTACGAGCAGTACTTC.

V and J are TRBV19 and TRBJ1-5; no firm D call. The CDR3 totals 16 residues. The V gene lost 4 bases and the J gene lost 2 bases, with 15 bases spanning the gap. CDR1 and CDR2 (germline): LNHDA, SQIVND (reference sequence). The CDR3 DNA reads TGTGCCAGTAGTACGGACGGAGGCCTTCGCAATCAGCCCCAGCATTTT. Its translation: CASSTDGGLRNQPQHF.

Worth noting for this clone: The junction and the germline gene differ at one end; a read error may be behind it. The CDR3 is CSSSLTPGEQFF. The CDR3 coding sequence is TGTTCCAGCAGCCTGACCCCCGGGGAGCAGTTCTTC. The V call is TRBV7-9, the J call TRBJ2-1, with D unclear. The CDR3 runs 12 residues. Germline CDR1 is SEHNR and CDR2 is FQNEAQ (reference sequence).

The chain carries TRBV4-3 and TRBJ1-2, with unresolved D. The CDR3 totals 16 residues. CDR1 and CDR2 from the germline V gene are LGHNA and YSLEER. Trimming stripped 0 bases from V and 8 bases from J, with 19 bases between. CDR3 DNA: TGCGCCAGCAGCCAAGAGCGAGCAACCCAGGTGACGGGCTACACCTTC. Residues: CASSQERATQVTGYTF.

The chain employs TRBV7-9 and TRBJ1-2; D is unclear. Germline CDR1 and CDR2: SEHNR and FQNEAQ (reference sequence). The CDR3 is 15 residues long. V shed 2 bases and J shed 2 bases, with 12 bases lying between them. The CDR3 bases are TGTGCCAGCAGCTTAATCTTAACAGACAACTATGGCTACACCTTC. It yields the protein CASSLILTDNYGYTF.

This clone was counted a few times. This rearrangement joins TRBV4-1 to TRBJ2-3; 9 bases are shared with TRBD2. V lost 0 bases and J lost 2; bases outside the gene matches: 9. Germline-derived CDR1 and CDR2 are MGHRA and YSYEKL. The CDR3 consists of 18 residues. The CDR3 DNA is TGCGCCAGCAGCCAAGACTTGACTAGCGGAAGTTTCACAGATACGCAGTATTTT. It translates to CASSQDLTSGSFTDTQYF.

The chain joins TRBV5-1 to TRBJ2-2; a possible D gene is TRBD1 (6 bases). CDR1 is SGHRS and CDR2 is YFSETQ in the germline V gene. The CDR3 sequence is 17 residues long. Between the trimmed V and J ends, which lost 6 bases and 2 bases, there was a span of 20 bases. This CDR3 is CASKPEGRDNNTGELFF. CDR3 coding DNA: TGCGCCAGCAAGCCTGAGGGTCGGGACAATAACACCGGGGAGCTGTTTTTT.

The chain has TRBV5-1 and TRBJ2-2; D is uncertain. Germline V gene sequence: CDR1 SGHRS, CDR2 YFSETQ. CDR3 length: 14 residues. The V end lost 4 bases, the J end lost 4 bases, and 11 bases lay between the germline ends. DNA of the CDR3: TGCGCCAGCAGCCCCCGGGTAGGCACCGGGGAGCTGTTTTTT. Amino acids: CASSPRVGTGELFF.

The chain employs TRBV19 and TRBJ2-3; a possible D gene is TRBD2 (6 bases). Per the germline V gene, CDR1 is LNHDA and CDR2 is SQIVND (reference sequence). The CDR3 loop spans 14 amino acids. The V gene lost 4 bases and the J gene lost 3 bases, with 11 bases spanning the gap. As DNA, the CDR3 is TGTGCCAGTAGTACCGGGGGAGTTACAGATACGCAGTATTTT. It translates to CASSTGGVTDTQYF. Complete variable domain (other parts from reference TRBV19 and TRBJ2-3): DGGITQSPKYLFRKEGQNVTLSCEQNLNHDAMYWYRQDPGQGLRLIYYSQIVNDFQKGDIAEGYSVSREKKESFPLTVTSAQKNPTAFYLCASSTGGVTDTQYFGPGTRLTVL.

This clone has just one count. The chain uses TRBV11-2 and TRBJ2-1, with a weak D call TRBD2 (6 bases). The CDR3 is 19 amino acids. Germline CDR1 and CDR2: SGHAT and FQNNGV. The V gene lost 4 bases and the J gene lost 6 bases, with 28 bases spanning the gap. CDR3 nucleotides: TGTGCCAGCAGCTGGCGGGGCTCCCGGATTCCCCAATTCGTCAATGAGCAGTTCTTC. Its protein is CASSWRGSRIPQFVNEQFF. The full variable domain, with the rest looked up from reference TRBV11-2 and TRBJ2-1, is EAGVAQSPRYKIIEKRQSVAFWCNPISGHATLYWYQQILGQGPKLLIQFQNNGVVDDSQLPKDRFSAERLKGVDSTLKIQPAKLEDSAVYLCASSWRGSRIPQFVNEQFFGPGTRLTVL.

The chain employs TRBV6-1 and TRBJ1-1, with TRBD1 identical over 7 bases. This CDR3 has 14 residues. Germline V gives CDR1 MNHNS, CDR2 SASEGT. V was pared by 7 bases and J by 0 bases, with 5 bases of the junction left unmatched. For the CDR3, the DNA is TGTGCCAGCAAACAAACAGGGGTGAACACTGAAGCTTTCTTT. Protein sequence: CASKQTGVNTEAFF.

J is TRBJ1-1 and V is TRBV6-1; 8 bases match TRBD1. After removal of 6 bases from V and 3 bases from J, the junction contained 6 bases not matched to a gene. This CDR3 has 14 amino acids. In germline, CDR1 is MNHNS, CDR2 SASEGT. The CDR3 DNA sequence: TGTGCCAGCAGACTCAGGGGGCGATACACTGAAGCTTTCTTT. This gives the protein CASRLRGRYTEAFF.